This passage covers 16 T cell receptor beta chains from one sample sequenced in a study of cytomegalovirus exposure and HLA in healthy donors. The method was immunoSEQ multiplex PCR; TCRdb's version includes in-frame clones alone and lacks a portion of them. Here the sample spans 130,000 or so clones, 70% to 90% being singletons. Material: PBMCs. These receptors were obtained from a woman aged 25 to 39 in good health and CMV-seronegative.

The chain recombines TRBV5-4 with TRBJ2-5; D remains unclear. In germline, CDR1 is SGHNT, CDR2 YYREEE (reference sequence). Trimming pared 9 bases from V and 3 bases from J, leaving 9 bases between. CDR3 length equals 11 residues. The CDR3 is CATNLEETQYF. CDR3 coding DNA: TGTGCCACAAACTTAGAAGAGACCCAGTACTTC.

V gene TRBV11-1 combines with J gene TRBJ2-1, with 12 bases aligning to TRBD2. V lost 5 bases and J lost 8; bases outside the gene matches: 1. Germline V CDR1 and CDR2: SGHAT, FQDESV (reference sequence). This CDR3 comprises 13 residues. The CDR3 nucleotides are TGTGCCAGCAGCCGACTAGCGGGGGATGAGCAGTTCTTC. Amino acid sequence: CASSRLAGDEQFF.

The chain combines TRBV2 with TRBJ2-5; 9 bases are a match to TRBD1. The CDR3 runs 15 residues. CDR1 and CDR2 (germline): SNHLY, FYNNEI. Trimming removed 7 bases from V and 1 base from J; junction bases left unmatched: 7. The CDR3 DNA reads TGTGCCAGCAATCTGGACAGGGGAAGCCAAGAGACCCAGTACTTC. Its protein product is CASNLDRGSQETQYF.

The chain recombines TRBV5-1 with TRBJ2-5; 7 bases are a match to TRBD2. The CDR3 loop spans 14 amino acids. The junction had 8 bases not matched to a gene; V was cut back by 4 bases and J by 5 bases. Per germline, CDR1 SGHRS and CDR2 YFSETQ. The CDR3 spells CASSPGLPGETQYF. The CDR3 DNA follows: TGCGCCAGCAGCCCGGGACTACCCGGCGAGACCCAGTACTTC.

The chain joins TRBV30 to TRBJ1-1; no clear D. Germline-derived CDR1 and CDR2 are GTSNPN and SVGIG (reference sequence). The germline V and J ends were trimmed by 4 bases and 0 bases, with 6 bases remaining between them. There are 12 residues in the CDR3. CDR3 in amino acids: CAWTGMNTEAFF. The CDR3 DNA sequence: TGTGCCTGGACGGGGATGAACACTGAAGCTTTCTTT. The full variable domain, its missing parts supplied by reference TRBV30 and TRBJ1-1, is SQTIHQWPATLVQPVGSPLSLECTVEGTSNPNLYWYRQAAGRGLQLLFYSVGIGQISSEVPQNLSASRPQDRQFILSSKKLLLSDSGFYLCAWTGMNTEAFFGQGTRLTVV.

The genes are TRBV21-1 and TRBJ2-5; the DNA was not used to check the table's D call, TRBD2. TRBV21-1 is a recognized pseudogene. The CDR3 is 12 residues long. CDR3 sequence: CASGRLQETQYF. As DNA, the CDR3 is TGTGCCAGCGGCAGACTGCAAGAGACCCAGTACTTC.

The rearrangement joins TRBV7-9 to TRBJ1-4; TRBD1 aligns across 8 bases. V dropped 1 base and J dropped 6; count of bases not matched to a gene: 16. The CDR3 covers 19 residues. The germline V gene encodes CDR1 SEHNR and CDR2 FQNEAQ (reference sequence). Here the CDR3 reads CASSLGPSLQGGNDEKLFF. The CDR3 nucleotides read TGTGCCAGCAGCTTAGGGCCTTCTTTACAGGGGGGTAATGATGAAAAACTGTTTTTT. The variable domain in full, completed from reference TRBV7-9 and TRBJ1-4, reads DTGVSQNPRHKITKRGQNVTFRCDPISEHNRLYWYRQTLGQGPEFLTYFQNEAQLEKSRLLSDRFSAERPKGSFSTLEIQRTEQGDSAMYLCASSLGPSLQGGNDEKLFFGSGTQLSVL.

The chain is built from TRBV9 and TRBJ2-3; D remains unclear. CDR1 is SGDLS, CDR2 YYNGEE, per germline. The V gene lost 0 bases and the J gene lost 6 bases, with 5 bases spanning the gap. This CDR3 has 12 amino acids. DNA for the CDR3: TGTGCCAGCAGCGTAGATGAGGATACGCAGTATTTT. Translation gives CASSVDEDTQYF.

CDR3 region: CASSLRETAGSSYNSPLHF. The CDR3, as DNA: TGTGCCAGCAGTTTACGTGAGACAGCCGGGAGCTCCTATAATTCACCCCTCCACTTT. This chain links TRBV27 with TRBJ1-6, with TRBD1 as a possible D gene (5 bases). V lost 2 bases, J lost 0 bases, and 17 bases lay in between. Germline CDR1 and CDR2: MNHEY and SMNVEV (reference sequence). This CDR3 spans 19 amino acids.

This clone has only a few counts. The rearrangement joins TRBV7-2 to TRBJ2-7; D perhaps matches TRBD2 (6 bases). Looked up from germline, CDR1 is SGHTA and CDR2 is FQGNSA. There are 17 residues in the CDR3. The germline V and J ends were trimmed by 2 bases and 3 bases, with 20 bases remaining between them. The CDR3 bases are TGTGCCAGCAGCTTATTGGGGGGAGTCAGGGAGAACTACGAGCAGTACTTC. It specifies CASSLLGGVRENYEQYF.

The chain joins TRBV9 to TRBJ2-2, with 12 nucleotides matching TRBD2. The J segment lost 3 bases and the V segment lost 3 bases, leaving 6 bases of the junction unmatched. Germline V gene data show CDR1 as SGDLS and CDR2 as YYNGEE. The CDR3 loop spans 17 amino acids. CDR3 coding DNA: TGTGCCAGCAGCGCTACTAGCGGGGGGCCCCACACCGGGGAGCTGTTTTTT. Its translation: CASSATSGGPHTGELFF. Full variable domain (missing parts from reference TRBV9 and TRBJ2-2): DSGVTQTPKHLITATGQRVTLRCSPRSGDLSVYWYQQSLDQGLQFLIQYYNGEERAKGNILERFSAQQFPDLHSELNLSSLELGDSALYFCASSATSGGPHTGELFFGEGSRLTVL.

The V gene is TRBV30, the J gene TRBJ2-2, with TRBD1 matching over 9 bases. The germline gives CDR1 GTSNPN, CDR2 SVGIG (reference sequence). This CDR3 region has 15 residues. V shed 5 bases and J 5 bases; nucleotides not matched to a gene: 9. The CDR3 here is CAWGQRDRETGELFF. CDR3 nucleotide sequence: TGTGCCTGGGGACAGCGGGACAGGGAGACCGGGGAGCTGTTTTTT.

The rearrangement links TRBV10-1 to TRBJ2-3; D is ambiguous. CDR3 length equals 16 residues. V was shortened by 1 base and J by 0 bases, with 11 bases between the two germline ends. Looked up from germline, CDR1 is WNHNN and CDR2 is SYGVQD (reference sequence). The CDR3 DNA reads TGCGCCAGCAGTGAGTGGCTAGTCGCTAGCACAGATACGCAGTATTTT. Its protein product is CASSEWLVASTDTQYF.

The V gene is TRBV21-1, the J gene TRBJ1-3. TRBV21-1 is termed a pseudogene. CDR3 length equals 19 residues. CDR3 coding DNA: TGTGCCAGCAGCAAATCCAGGATTGGGGAGGCCGACGCCAGGAACACCATATATTTT. The encoded protein is CASSKSRIGEADARNTIYF.

The rearrangement joins TRBV5-8 to TRBJ2-5, with 13 bases that match TRBD2. Germline CDR1 and CDR2: SGHTS and YDEGEE. The CDR3 length is 18 residues. J was trimmed by 5 bases and V by 2 bases; bases with no gene match: 12. In DNA form, the CDR3 reads TGTGCCAGCAGCTTCGGACTAGCGGGGGTCGAGCCCCGGGAGACCCAGTACTTC. It codes for CASSFGLAGVEPRETQYF. Variable domain in full (rest from reference TRBV5-8 and TRBJ2-5): EAGVTQSPTHLIKTRGQQATLRCSPISGHTSVYWYQQALGLGLQFLLWYDEGEERNRGNFPPRFSGRQFPNYSSELNVNALELEDSALYLCASSFGLAGVEPRETQYFGPGTRLLVL.

The V call is TRBV27, the J call TRBJ2-7, with TRBD1 matching 11 bases. The V and J ends lost 8 bases and 3 bases, in that order; junction bases with no gene match: 3. This CDR3 has 13 residues. CDR1 is MNHEY and CDR2 is SMNVEV in the germline V gene (reference sequence). The CDR3, as DNA: TGTGCCAGCGGGGACAGGGGGTACTACGAGCAGTACTTC. It encodes CASGDRGYYEQYF.